Listed below are T cell receptor beta chains from one sample, sequenced in a study of OX40 agonist ivuxolimab in advanced cancers. The table came from immunoSEQ multiplex PCR; TCRdb's copy has only in-frame clones and leaves some out. The table shows around 40,000 clones, with roughly 84% occurring only once. Sequenced here: CD4+ or CD8+ T cells sorted from blood, sampled in a trial of the OX40 agonist ivuxolimab. The receptors were gathered from an adult with an advanced solid tumor such as melanoma, head and neck, liver or kidney cancer. The CDR3 runs from the conserved cysteine through the conserved F or W. A D gene is named only where the DNA matches it firmly. Clone size is given for some rows only: seen once, a few or many times, or a class if the clone is expanded.

>TRBV30|TRBJ2-3|.|.
TGTGCCTGGAGTGTACTAAGTGACACAGATACGCAGTATTTT
CAWSVLSDTDTQYF
>TRBV7-3|TRBJ2-1|.|TRBD1
TGTGCCAGCAGCTTAGGTGTGACAGGGTTTGAAGGTGAGCAGTTCTTC
CASSLGVTGFEGEQFF
>TRBV9|TRBJ2-2|.|TRBD2
TGTGCCAGCAGCGTTGGGACTAGCGGGTTGAACACCGGGGAGCTGTTTTTT
CASSVGTSGLNTGELFF
>TRBV30|TRBJ2-7|.|TRBD2
TGTGCCTGGAGTGTAAGCGGGGGAGTCTACGAGCAGTACTTC
CAWSVSGGVYEQYF
>TRBV19|TRBJ2-1|many|TRBD2
TGTGCCAGTAGTATCATGAGCGGGGGGGCGGTTGAGCAGTTCTTC
CASSIMSGGAVEQFF
>TRBV7-7|TRBJ2-7|.|.
TGTGCTAGCAGCTTAGGGAACTCCTACGAGCAGTACTTC
CASSLGNSYEQYF
>TRBV28|TRBJ2-7|once|TRBD2
TGTGCCAGCAGGGAGGTTGGCCTAGCGGGTTACGAGCAGTACTTC
CASREVGLAGYEQYF
>TRBV19|TRBJ1-1|.|.
TGTGCCAGTAGTATAACAGCAATGAACACTGAAGCTTTCTTT
CASSITAMNTEAFF
>TRBV25-1|TRBJ1-2|.|.
TGTGCCAGCAGTGAATGGTCCGCTCACAGGGATTCTAACTATGGCTACACCTTC
CASSEWSAHRDSNYGYTF
>TRBV9|TRBJ1-5|.|.
TGTGCCAGCAGCGAGACATGGCTTAGCAATCAGCCCCAGCATTTT
CASSETWLSNQPQHF
>TRBV28|TRBJ2-1|.|TRBD2
TGTGCCAGCAGTAGTCCGGGACTAGCGGGAGTGAATGAGCAGTTCTTC
CASSSPGLAGVNEQFF
>TRBV6-6|TRBJ2-3|.|TRBD1
TGTGCCAGCAGTGAGGGGACAGGGGGCACAGATACGCAGTATTTT
CASSEGTGGTDTQYF
>TRBV7-9|TRBJ1-2|.|.
TGTGCCAGCAGCTTAATCGGAAAGCTTGATGGGTATGGCTACACCTTC
CASSLIGKLDGYGYTF
>TRBV9|TRBJ2-5|.|.
TGTGCCAGCAGCGTAGGAGGCGGTGCTTCCCCGACGGGGGAGACCCAGTACTTC
CASSVGGGASPTGETQYF
>TRBV14|TRBJ2-5|once|.
TGTGCCAGCAGCCAAGAGCTGGGGGAGACCCAGTACTTC
CASSQELGETQYF
>TRBV30|TRBJ1-5|few|.
TGTGCCTGGAGTGTACAAGGCAATCAGCCCCAGCATTTT
CAWSVQGNQPQHF
>TRBV4-1|TRBJ1-5|.|TRBD1
TGCGCCAGCAGCCAGTCCGGGACAGGGGTTCAGCCCCAGCATTTT
CASSQSGTGVQPQHF
>TRBV19|TRBJ2-7|.|TRBD1
TGTGCCAGTAGTTCGGGACAGAATTACGAGCAGTACTTC
CASSSGQNYEQYF
>TRBV14|TRBJ1-2|few|.
TGTGCCAGCAGCGCCCAGGGGAGTGGGTACACCTTC
CASSAQGSGYTF
>TRBV6-1|TRBJ2-1|.|TRBD2
TGTGCCAGCAGGCTACTAGCGGGAGAGTACAATGAGCAGTTCTTC
CASRLLAGEYNEQFF
>TRBV7-9|TRBJ1-6|.|.
TGTGCCAGCAGCTTAGTTAAGGGGGGCGGTTCACCCCTCCACTTT
CASSLVKGGGSPLHF
>TRBV19|TRBJ1-5|once|.
TGTGCCAGTAGTTTCCTCGGTAGCAATCAGCCCCAGCATTTT
CASSFLGSNQPQHF
>TRBV7-2|TRBJ1-2|once|TRBD1
TGTGCCAGCAGCTATAACCGGGACAGTCACTATGGCTACACCTTC
CASSYNRDSHYGYTF
>TRBV19|TRBJ1-5|.|.
TGTGCCACCGCACCAGGTTTCAATCAGCCCCAGCATTTT
CATAPGFNQPQHF
>TRBV27|TRBJ2-7|.|TRBD2
TGTGCCAGCAGGGGAGGGATTACCTACGAGCAGTACTTC
CASRGGITYEQYF
>TRBV7-3|TRBJ2-3|.|.
TGTGCCAGCAGCCCACCTCGCGGTGGGGACACAGATACGCAGTATTTT
CASSPPRGGDTDTQYF
>TRBV11-2|TRBJ1-1|.|.
TGTGCCAGCAACCCGAGGGACACTGAAGCTTTCTTT
CASNPRDTEAFF
>TRBV19|TRBJ1-1|.|TRBD1
TGTGCCAGTAGTACGAGGGACAGCCAAAGAAGTGAAGCTTTCTTT
CASSTRDSQRSEAFF
>TRBV18|TRBJ1-5|.|TRBD1
TGTGCCAGCTCACTAACAGGGGACGATAGCAATCAGCCCCAGCATTTT
CASSLTGDDSNQPQHF
>TRBV5-1|TRBJ1-1|.|.
TGCGCCAGCAGAGGAGGGGGCACTGAAGCTTTCTTT
CASRGGGTEAFF
>TRBV19|TRBJ1-5|.|.
TGTGCCAGTAGTATCTCCCAGGGATATCAGCCCCAGCATTTT
CASSISQGYQPQHF
>TRBV19|TRBJ1-5|.|.
TGTGCCAGTAGTATCTTCAGTGAAAGCAATCAGCCCCAGCATTTT
CASSIFSESNQPQHF
>TRBV27|TRBJ2-7|.|TRBD1
TGTGCCAGCAGTTTGGCCGGGACAGACTACGAGCAGTACTTC
CASSLAGTDYEQYF
>TRBV11-2|TRBJ2-2|.|.
TGTGCCAGCAGCCACGCCCGACGGGACACCGGGGAGCTGTTTTTT
CASSHARRDTGELFF
>TRBV9|TRBJ2-7|.|TRBD1
TGTGCCAGCAGCCCTCGACAGGGGTGGAACGAGCAGTACTTC
CASSPRQGWNEQYF
>TRBV30|TRBJ2-2|.|TRBD1
TGTGCCTCCGTTGGACAGGGGGCAGCCGGGGAGCTGTTTTTT
CASVGQGAAGELFF
>TRBV11-2|TRBJ2-1|.|.
TGTGCCAGCAGCTTAGGGACGGGGGCCTCCTACAATGAGCAGTTCTTC
CASSLGTGASYNEQFF
>TRBV6-1|TRBJ1-5|once|.
TGTGCCAGCATTGGGACGGGGGAACAGCCCCAGCATTTT
CASIGTGEQPQHF
>TRBV7-7|TRBJ2-2|.|.
TGTGCTAGCAGCTCAGTAGCGGCGAACACCGGGGAGCTGTTTTTT
CASSSVAANTGELFF
>TRBV14|TRBJ2-1|once|.
TGTGCCAGCAGCCAGGGTTACAATGAGCAGTTCTTC
CASSQGYNEQFF
>TRBV5-1|TRBJ2-1|.|TRBD2
TGCGCCAGCAGCTCCGGGACTAGCAGGAGCGATGAGCAGTTCTTC
CASSSGTSRSDEQFF